Ten or more counts support the clone carrying this T cell receptor beta chain. Its target is unknown. The sample originates from a study of T cells in Graves' hyperthyroidism and ophthalmopathy. Study-level results: Also found in blood were most expanded thyroid clonotypes above 0.001. A model of 13 V-J features distinguished ophthalmopathy from stable hyperthyroidism.

Patients with uncontrolled infections, other autoimmune diseases, pregnancy or lactation were excluded. TCR beta CDR3 regions were amplified from RNA. TCR CDR3 underwent first-round RT-PCR with the HTBI primer set. TCRdb independently ran MiXCR on the multiplex PCR reads; one entry per CDR3 protein. The data show roughly 240,000 distinct CDR3 sequences, with over 20% seen just once and approximately 32% held by the top ten. The germline gives CDR1 MNHNS, CDR2 SASEGT. The CDR3 spans 14 residues. V lost 8 bases, J lost 0 bases, and 11 bases lay in between. Sequenced material: blood. The chain recombines TRBV6-1 with TRBJ1-3, with D unresolved. This clonotype originated in a woman aged 40 to 50 with Graves' ophthalmopathy. The CDR3 loop is CASAWEGSGNTIYF. The CDR3 DNA is TGTGCCAGCGCCTGGGAGGGCTCTGGAAACACCATATATTTT.